The source of this T cell receptor beta chain is a study of radiation and T cells in renal cell carcinoma. Noted time point: blood 4 weeks post-SBRT, at nephrectomy. Described treatment: 15 Gy SBRT to primary tumor, nephrectomy 4 weeks later. Nephrectomy followed 15 Gy stereotactic body radiation by 4 weeks. After SBRT, blood was collected at 2 and 4 weeks, plus baseline. The J segment lost 8 bases and the V segment lost 2 bases, leaving 7 bases of the junction unmatched. The germline gives CDR1 SGHRS, CDR2 YFSETQ. The CDR3 spans 17 residues. The method was immunoSEQ multiplex PCR; TCRdb's version includes in-frame clones alone and lacks a portion of them. The sample lists 130,000 to 150,000 clones, about 86% seen once, with less than 20% in the top ten.

The sequenced sample was blood, obtained from a patient whose treatment included radiotherapy and nephrectomy. V gene TRBV5-1 combines with J gene TRBJ2-2, with TRBD2 matching 15 bases. This clonotype was obtained from a woman in her forties or fifties with renal cell carcinoma. CDR3 DNA: TGCGCCAGCAGCTTTAGGACTAGCGGGAGGGCCGCAGGGGAGCTGTTTTTT. Translation: CASSFRTSGRAAGELFF.